The 24 T cell receptor beta chains in this list originate from one sample, sequenced in a study of T cell responses to AZD1222 COVID-19 vaccine. The assay was immunoSEQ multiplex PCR, and TCRdb's table has in-frame clones only and misses some. Of more than 140,000 clones detected, around 90% appear once; the ten largest clones hold about 4.6%. The sample here was peripheral blood, taken on day 0 of AZD1222 vaccination. The receptor set was obtained from an adult in good health.

The V call is TRBV19, the J call TRBJ1-1, with TRBD1 as a possible D gene (5 bases). The V end lost 3 bases, the J end lost 1 base, and 9 bases lay between the germline ends. The CDR3 contains 14 residues. The germline V gene has CDR1 LNHDA and CDR2 SQIVND (reference sequence). The CDR3 sequence: CASSIWGRNTEAFF. As DNA, the CDR3 is TGTGCCAGTAGTATTTGGGGGAGGAACACTGAAGCTTTCTTT.

The CDR3 region has the DNA TGTGCCAGCAGCTTAGGGGGACAGGGGGCGATTTACAATGAGCAGTTCTTC. Its protein product is CASSLGGQGAIYNEQFF. The chain employs TRBV7-8 and TRBJ2-1; 12 nucleotides match TRBD1. V lost 1 base, J lost 4 bases, and 5 bases stayed unmatched. CDR3 length: 17 residues. Germline CDR1 and CDR2: SGHVS and FQNEAQ.

J is TRBJ2-5 and V is TRBV7-2; tentative D call: TRBD1 (5 bases). V was trimmed by 3 bases and J by 5 bases, leaving 7 bases between them. Germline loops: CDR1 SGHTA, CDR2 FQGNSA. The CDR3 spans 12 residues. CDR3 DNA: TGTGCCAGCAGCTTCCCAGGGGAGACCCAGTACTTC. The encoded protein is CASSFPGETQYF. The complete variable domain, with remaining parts taken from reference TRBV7-2 and TRBJ2-5, reads GAGVSQSPSNKVTEKGKDVELRCDPISGHTALYWYRQSLGQGLEFLIYFQGNSAPDKSGLPSDRFSAERTGGSVSTLTIQRTQQEDSAVYLCASSFPGETQYFGPGTRLLVL.

The V and J genes are TRBV21-1 and TRBJ1-1; the tabulated D call, TRBD1, remains unverified against the DNA. TRBV21-1 is reported as a pseudogene. The CDR3 sequence is 17 residues long. CDR3 in DNA: TGTGCCAGCAGCAGACCTCCAGGGGGCCCCTTTAACACTGAAGCTTTCTTT. Translated, it gives CASSRPPGGPFNTEAFF.

CDR3 DNA: TGTGCCAGCAGCCAAGACTGGGGGGAGTTGAACACTGAAGCTTTCTTT. Its protein is CASSQDWGELNTEAFF. The J gene is TRBJ1-1, the V gene TRBV14, with D possibly matching TRBD1 (5 bases). With 0 bases removed from V and 0 bases from J, the gap between germline ends came to 11 bases. Germline V lookup: CDR1 SGHDN, CDR2 FVKESK. The CDR3 spans 16 residues.

For the CDR3, the DNA is TGTGCCAGCAGTGAACTTAGTTCATACAATGAGCAGTTCTTC. As protein: CASSELSSYNEQFF. This chain joins TRBV2 and TRBJ2-1; D remains unclear. Trimming took off 2 bases at V and 4 bases at J, with 9 bases between the two ends. The germline V gene encodes CDR1 SNHLY and CDR2 FYNNEI. The CDR3 extends over 14 amino acids. The whole variable domain, remainder taken from reference TRBV2 and TRBJ2-1, is EPEVTQTPSHQVTQMGQEVILRCVPISNHLYFYWYRQILGQKVEFLVSFYNNEISEKSEIFDDQFSVERPDGSNFTLKIRSTKLEDSAMYFCASSELSSYNEQFFGPGTRLTVL.

This clone showed up just once. The V gene is TRBV5-5, the J gene TRBJ2-7, with D possibly being TRBD2 (6 bases). V was shortened by 3 bases and J by 2 bases, with 15 bases between the two germline ends. The CDR3 contains 15 residues. Germline loops: CDR1 SGHKS, CDR2 YYEKEE (reference sequence). CDR3 loop: CASSWGGETAYEQYF. CDR3 DNA sequence: TGTGCCAGCAGCTGGGGAGGCGAGACAGCCTACGAGCAGTACTTC.

This chain joins TRBV20-1 and TRBJ1-2, with D possibly being TRBD1 (5 bases). The V gene lost 6 bases and the J gene lost 10 bases, with 12 bases spanning the gap. Germline CDR1 reads DFQATT; CDR2 reads SNEGSKA (reference sequence). This CDR3 comprises 10 residues. This CDR3 is CSAGPPYYTF. In DNA form, the CDR3 reads TGCAGTGCGGGGCCCCCCTACTACACCTTC.

The gene calls are TRBV5-6 and TRBJ2-5, with D unclear. Looked up from germline, CDR1 is SGHDT and CDR2 is YYEEEE. V lost 0 bases and J 2 bases, leaving 8 bases between the germline ends. The CDR3 totals 14 residues. The CDR3 loop is CASSLVSDQETQYF. The CDR3 DNA sequence: TGTGCCAGCAGCTTGGTGTCCGATCAAGAGACCCAGTACTTC.

The rearrangement uses TRBV5-8 and TRBJ2-2; the D call may be TRBD1 or TRBD2 (5 bases each). The V end was cut by 1 base, the J end by 7 bases, with 11 bases between. CDR3 length equals 14 residues. The germline V gene has CDR1 SGHTS and CDR2 YDEGEE. CDR3 coding DNA: TGTGCCAGCAGCTTGATGGGGCGGGTCGGGGAGCTGTTTTTT. Translating gives CASSLMGRVGELFF. Based on the CDR3 plus reference TRBV5-8 and TRBJ2-2, the full variable domain is EAGVTQSPTHLIKTRGQQATLRCSPISGHTSVYWYQQALGLGLQFLLWYDEGEERNRGNFPPRFSGRQFPNYSSELNVNALELEDSALYLCASSLMGRVGELFFGEGSRLTVL.

The genes are TRBV5-1 and TRBJ1-2; D ambiguous. V was clipped by 0 bases and J by 4 bases, with 13 bases between them. CDR3 size: 15 residues. Germline values: CDR1 SGHRS, CDR2 YFSETQ. The CDR3 here is CASSLEGNGLYGYTF. CDR3 coding DNA: TGCGCCAGCAGCTTGGAAGGGAACGGCCTCTATGGCTACACCTTC.

This clone has just one count. The sample has other DNA sequences that encode this CDR3 too. The V gene is TRBV7-9, the J gene TRBJ2-3; TRBD2 aligns across 10 bases. Trimming cost V 3 bases and J 1 base; bases outside gene matches: 1. This CDR3 is 15 amino acids long. Germline CDR1 is SEHNR and CDR2 is FQNEAQ (reference sequence). Here the CDR3 DNA reads TGTGCCAGCAGCTTGGGGACTAGCGGCACAGATACGCAGTATTTT. As protein: CASSLGTSGTDTQYF.

J is TRBJ1-1 and V is TRBV12-3 or TRBV12-4; D call uncertain. The ends were cut back, 6 bases at V and 1 base at J, with 9 bases in the middle. The CDR3 spans 13 residues. This chain's CDR3 is CASRGQENTEAFF. Here the CDR3 DNA reads TGTGCCAGCAGGGGTCAGGAGAACACTGAAGCTTTCTTT.

The J gene is TRBJ2-7, the V gene TRBV11-2; no reliable D call. The V and J ends lost 0 bases and 3 bases respectively, with 6 bases between them. CDR3 length: 13 residues. The germline V gene has CDR1 SGHAT and CDR2 FQNNGV. The CDR3 nucleotides are TGTGCCAGCAGCTTAGAACTGCTCTACGAGCAGTACTTC. Encoded protein: CASSLELLYEQYF.

The chain links TRBV23-1 to TRBJ1-5; D might be TRBD1 (5 bases). TRBV23-1 is given ORF status, its function remaining uncertain. CDR3 size: 15 residues. V lost 0 bases to trimming and J lost 0 bases, with 6 bases between them. This CDR3 is CASSQSGGSNQPQHF. CDR3 DNA: TGCGCCAGCAGTCAATCCGGGGGTAGCAATCAGCCCCAGCATTTT.

CDR3 loop: CASSRGTGFGTDTQYF. The CDR3 DNA sequence: TGTGCCAGCAGTAGAGGTACCGGATTCGGCACAGATACGCAGTATTTT. The chain recombines TRBV7-9 with TRBJ2-3; D uncertain. Between the trimmed V and J ends, which lost 6 bases and 1 base, there was a span of 17 bases. The V gene's germline CDR1 is SEHNR and CDR2 FQNEAQ (reference sequence). This CDR3 is built from 16 residues.

The chain links TRBV18 to TRBJ1-1, with D hard to call. The V end lost 5 bases, the J end lost 2 bases, and 12 bases lay between the germline ends. CDR1 KGHSH and CDR2 LQKENI come from the germline V gene. The CDR3 has 14 residues. DNA for the CDR3: TGTGCCAGCTCAGGTCCCGGGGATAACACTGAAGCTTTCTTT. Its protein is CASSGPGDNTEAFF.

The count of this clone is one. This chain uses TRBV6-1 with TRBJ1-1; perhaps TRBD1 as D (6 bases). V lost 4 bases to trimming and J lost 4 bases, with 19 bases between them. The CDR3 contains 16 residues. CDR1 and CDR2 (germline): MNHNS, SASEGT. CDR3 nucleotide sequence: TGTGCCAGCAGTGCTGGAAGACAGGTTTTGGGCACTGAAGCTTTCTTT. Residues: CASSAGRQVLGTEAFF.

The chain employs TRBV5-6 and TRBJ1-2, with D uncertain. The germline V gene encodes CDR1 SGHDT and CDR2 YYEEEE. V lost 0 bases and J lost 4, with 7 bases in between. The CDR3 covers 13 residues. The CDR3, as DNA: TGTGCCAGCAGCTTGGAGTTGGCCTATGGCTACACCTTC. It yields the protein CASSLELAYGYTF.

This clone was seen only once. This rearrangement joins TRBV30 to TRBJ2-1; perhaps TRBD1 as D (6 bases). CDR3 length: 14 residues. Germline V gene sequence: CDR1 GTSNPN, CDR2 SVGIG (reference sequence). The V end was cut by 4 bases, the J end by 4 bases, with 14 bases between. The CDR3 DNA follows: TGTGCCTGGAATATCACCCAGGGGTACAATGAGCAGTTCTTC. Amino acids: CAWNITQGYNEQFF.

The chain recombines TRBV19 with TRBJ2-7, with D unclear. This CDR3 spans 14 amino acids. Trimming took 4 bases from V and 3 from J, leaving 13 bases between them. Looked up from germline, CDR1 is LNHDA and CDR2 is SQIVND (reference sequence). CDR3 protein: CASSRRLSDYEQYF. DNA of the CDR3: TGTGCCAGTAGTAGAAGGTTGTCCGACTACGAGCAGTACTTC.

The rearrangement joins TRBV7-3 to TRBJ2-2; D not resolved. The V gene's germline CDR1 is SGHTA and CDR2 FQGTGA. Trimming shortened V by 5 bases and J by 5 bases, and 6 bases separated the two germline ends. The length of the CDR3 is 12 residues. The DNA of the CDR3 is TGTGCCAGCAGCCGTTCGACCGGGGAGCTGTTTTTT. This sequence encodes CASSRSTGELFF.

V gene TRBV4-1 combines with J gene TRBJ2-2, with D uncertain. Germline V lookup: CDR1 MGHRA, CDR2 YSYEKL. The CDR3 has 13 amino acids. Trimming took off 6 bases at V and 2 bases at J, with 7 bases between the two ends. CDR3 DNA: TGCGCCAGCAGAAACTACAACACCGGGGAGCTGTTTTTT. Amino acids: CASRNYNTGELFF.

The CDR3: CASSRSGRFSYEQYF. The CDR3 bases are TGTGCCAGCAGCCGTAGCGGGAGGTTCTCCTACGAGCAGTACTTC. The chain uses TRBV6-2 or TRBV6-3 and TRBJ2-7, with 10 bases lining up with TRBD2. The V gene's germline CDR1 is MNHEY and CDR2 SVGEGT. Unmatched junction bases numbered 5, after V lost 6 bases and J lost 0 bases. This CDR3 region has 15 residues.